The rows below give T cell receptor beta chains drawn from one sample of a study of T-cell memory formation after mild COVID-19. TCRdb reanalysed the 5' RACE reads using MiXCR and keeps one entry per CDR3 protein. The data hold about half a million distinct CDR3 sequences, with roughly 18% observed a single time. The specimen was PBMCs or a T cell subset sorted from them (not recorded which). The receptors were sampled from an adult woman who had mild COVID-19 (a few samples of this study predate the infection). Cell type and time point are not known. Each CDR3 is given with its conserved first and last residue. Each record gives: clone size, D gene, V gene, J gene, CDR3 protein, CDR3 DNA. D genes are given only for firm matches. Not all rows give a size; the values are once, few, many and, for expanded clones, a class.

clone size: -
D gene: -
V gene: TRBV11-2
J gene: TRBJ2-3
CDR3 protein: CASSFGQGGVDTQYF
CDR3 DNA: TGTGCCAGCAGCTTTGGGCAGGGAGGCGTAGATACGCAGTATTTT

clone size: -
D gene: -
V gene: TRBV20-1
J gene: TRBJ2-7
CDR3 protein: CSARGGRLYEQYF
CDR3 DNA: TGCAGTGCTAGAGGGGGCAGATTATACGAGCAGTACTTC

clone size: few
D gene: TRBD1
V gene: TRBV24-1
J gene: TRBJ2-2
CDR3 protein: CATSPGTGFTGELFF
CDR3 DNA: TGTGCCACCAGCCCTGGGACAGGGTTCACCGGGGAGCTGTTTTTT

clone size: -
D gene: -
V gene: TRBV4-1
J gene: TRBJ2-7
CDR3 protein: CASSQHGGSVAYEQYF
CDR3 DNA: TGCGCCAGCAGCCAACACGGCGGGTCGGTCGCCTACGAGCAGTACTTC

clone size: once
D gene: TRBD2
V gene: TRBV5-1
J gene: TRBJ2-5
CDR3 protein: CASEAGGAAGALQETQYF
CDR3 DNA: TGCGCCAGCGAAGCGGGCGGGGCGGCGGGAGCCCTCCAAGAGACCCAGTACTTC

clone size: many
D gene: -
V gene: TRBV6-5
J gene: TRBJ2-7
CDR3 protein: CASSDPPKVEQYF
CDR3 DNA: TGTGCCAGCAGTGACCCGCCTAAAGTCGAGCAGTACTTC

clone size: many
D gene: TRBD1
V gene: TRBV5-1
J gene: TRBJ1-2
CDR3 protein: CASSLGQGSYGYTF
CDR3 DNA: TGCGCCAGCAGCCTGGGACAGGGAAGCTATGGCTACACCTTC

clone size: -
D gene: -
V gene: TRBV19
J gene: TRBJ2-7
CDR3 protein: CASSTLAGASYEQYF
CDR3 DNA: TGTGCCAGTAGTACTCTTGCGGGTGCCTCCTACGAGCAGTACTTC

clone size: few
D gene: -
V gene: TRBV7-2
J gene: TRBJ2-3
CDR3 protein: CASSTRLSGTTDTQYF
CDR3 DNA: TGTGCCAGCAGCACGCGACTGAGTGGGACCACAGATACGCAGTATTTT

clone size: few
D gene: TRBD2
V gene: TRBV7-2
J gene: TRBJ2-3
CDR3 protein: CASSLVAGGHTDTQYF
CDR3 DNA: TGTGCCAGCAGCTTAGTGGCGGGGGGCCACACAGATACGCAGTATTTT

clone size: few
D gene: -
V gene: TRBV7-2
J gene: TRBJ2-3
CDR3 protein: CASSLAGDASPSTDTQYF
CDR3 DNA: TGTGCCAGCAGCTTAGCCGGGGACGCTAGTCCGAGCACAGATACGCAGTATTTT

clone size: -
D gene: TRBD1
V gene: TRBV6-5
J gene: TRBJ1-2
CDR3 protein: CASRSSGTGWYGYTF
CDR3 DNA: TGTGCCAGCAGGTCATCCGGGACAGGGTGGTATGGCTACACCTTC

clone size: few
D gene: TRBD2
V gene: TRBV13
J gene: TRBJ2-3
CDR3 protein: CASSHPERGGADTQYF
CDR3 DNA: TGTGCCAGCAGCCACCCCGAGCGCGGGGGGGCAGATACGCAGTATTTT

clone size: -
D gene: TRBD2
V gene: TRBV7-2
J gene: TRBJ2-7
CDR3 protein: CASSPLGREASEQYF
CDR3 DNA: TGTGCCAGCAGCCCTCTCGGGCGGGAGGCGTCCGAGCAGTACTTC

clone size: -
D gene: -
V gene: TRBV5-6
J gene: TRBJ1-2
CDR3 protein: CASSLAGGLRGYTF
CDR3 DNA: TGTGCCAGCAGCTTGGCCGGGGGTCTGAGAGGCTACACCTTC

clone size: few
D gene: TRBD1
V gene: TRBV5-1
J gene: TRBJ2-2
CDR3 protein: CASSSAGGVGELFF
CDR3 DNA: TGCGCCAGCAGCTCGGCAGGGGGTGTCGGGGAGCTGTTTTTT

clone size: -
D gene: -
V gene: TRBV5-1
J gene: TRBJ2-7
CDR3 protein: CASSLAYGKAYEQYF
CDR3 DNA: TGCGCCAGCAGCTTGGCCTATGGGAAGGCCTACGAGCAGTACTTC

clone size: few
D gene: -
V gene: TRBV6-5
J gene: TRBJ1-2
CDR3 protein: CASSRGTNYGYTF
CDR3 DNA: TGTGCCAGCAGTCGAGGTACAAACTATGGCTACACCTTC

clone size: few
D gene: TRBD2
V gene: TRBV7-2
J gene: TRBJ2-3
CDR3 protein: CASSLVRLAVPDTQYF
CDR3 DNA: TGTGCCAGCAGCTTAGTCCGACTAGCAGTCCCAGATACGCAGTATTTT

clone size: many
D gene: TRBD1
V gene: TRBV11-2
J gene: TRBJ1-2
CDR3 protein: CASSTRQGNGYTF
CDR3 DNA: TGTGCCAGCAGCACCCGACAGGGAAATGGCTACACCTTC

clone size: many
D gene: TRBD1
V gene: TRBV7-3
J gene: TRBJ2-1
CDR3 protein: CASSLPGQGYNEQFF
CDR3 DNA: TGTGCCAGCAGCCTACCGGGACAGGGATACAATGAGCAGTTCTTC

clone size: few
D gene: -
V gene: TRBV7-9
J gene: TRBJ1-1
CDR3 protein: CASSDTGQNTEAFF
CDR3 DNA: TGTGCCAGCAGCGATACAGGGCAGAACACTGAAGCTTTCTTT

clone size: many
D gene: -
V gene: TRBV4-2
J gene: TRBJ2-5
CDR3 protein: CASSPRVIQETQYF
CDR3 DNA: TGTGCCAGCAGCCCTCGTGTGATCCAAGAGACCCAGTACTTC

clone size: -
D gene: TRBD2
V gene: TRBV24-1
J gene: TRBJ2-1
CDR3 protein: CATSDSGLGYNEQFF
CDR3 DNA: TGTGCCACCAGTGATTCAGGACTAGGGTACAATGAGCAGTTCTTC

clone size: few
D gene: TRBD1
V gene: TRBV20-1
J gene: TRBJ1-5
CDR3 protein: CSARRPGTGSNQPQHF
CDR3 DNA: TGCAGTGCTAGACGCCCCGGGACAGGTAGCAATCAGCCCCAGCATTTT

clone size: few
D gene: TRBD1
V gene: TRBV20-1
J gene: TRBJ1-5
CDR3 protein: CSAAPRWTGRIQPQHF
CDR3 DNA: TGCAGTGCCGCCCCACGTTGGACAGGGAGAATTCAGCCCCAGCATTTT

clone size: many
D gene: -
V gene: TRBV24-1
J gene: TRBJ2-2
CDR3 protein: CATGYRAANTGELFF
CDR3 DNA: TGTGCCACCGGCTACAGGGCCGCGAACACCGGGGAGCTGTTTTTT

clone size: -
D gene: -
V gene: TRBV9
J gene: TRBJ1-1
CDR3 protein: CASSVGGHNRAEAFF
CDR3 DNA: TGTGCCAGCAGCGTAGGGGGGCATAATCGGGCTGAAGCTTTCTTT

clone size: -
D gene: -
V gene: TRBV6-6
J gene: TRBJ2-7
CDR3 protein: CASSSDYNEQYF
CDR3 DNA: TGTGCCAGCAGTTCGGACTACAACGAGCAGTACTTC

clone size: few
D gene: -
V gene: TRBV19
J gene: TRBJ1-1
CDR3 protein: CASRTVGGVSEAFF
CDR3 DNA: TGTGCCAGTCGTACCGTAGGAGGTGTCTCTGAAGCTTTCTTT

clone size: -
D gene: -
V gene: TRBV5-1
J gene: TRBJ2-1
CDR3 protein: CASSAGGQEQFF
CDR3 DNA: TGCGCCAGCAGCGCCGGTGGACAAGAGCAGTTCTTC

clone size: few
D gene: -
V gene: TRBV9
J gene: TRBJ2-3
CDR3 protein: CASSVVGEARTDTQYF
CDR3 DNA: TGTGCCAGCAGCGTAGTCGGGGAGGCAAGAACAGATACGCAGTATTTT

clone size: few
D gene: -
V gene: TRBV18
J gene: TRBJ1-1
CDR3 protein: CASRKGLNTEAFF
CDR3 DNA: TGTGCCAGCCGTAAAGGTCTGAACACTGAAGCTTTCTTT

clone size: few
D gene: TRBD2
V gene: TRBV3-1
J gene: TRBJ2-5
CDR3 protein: CASSRKGLARETQYF
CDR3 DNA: TGTGCCAGCAGCCGAAAGGGACTAGCAAGGGAGACCCAGTACTTC

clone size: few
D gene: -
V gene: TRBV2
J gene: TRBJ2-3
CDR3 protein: CASSEALLGGRADTQYF
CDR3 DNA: TGTGCCAGCAGTGAAGCGCTTCTGGGGGGTCGAGCAGATACGCAGTATTTT

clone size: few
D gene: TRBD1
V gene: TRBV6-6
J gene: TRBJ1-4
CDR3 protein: CASSYALRQGPQQTLFF
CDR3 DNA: TGTGCCAGCAGTTACGCCTTGCGACAGGGACCCCAACAGACGCTGTTTTTT

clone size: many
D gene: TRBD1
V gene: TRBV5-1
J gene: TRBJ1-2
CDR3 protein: CASSIQGDYGYTF
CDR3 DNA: TGCGCCAGCAGCATCCAGGGGGACTATGGCTACACCTTC

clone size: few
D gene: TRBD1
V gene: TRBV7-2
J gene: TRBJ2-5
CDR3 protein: CASSLSDRGREETQYF
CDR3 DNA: TGTGCCAGCAGCTTATCGGACAGGGGGCGGGAGGAGACCCAGTACTTC

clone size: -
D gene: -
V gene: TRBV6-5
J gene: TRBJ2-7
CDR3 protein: CASSPDFLSYEQYF
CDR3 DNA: TGTGCCAGCAGTCCGGACTTCCTGTCCTACGAGCAGTACTTC

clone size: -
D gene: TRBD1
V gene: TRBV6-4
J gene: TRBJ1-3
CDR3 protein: CASSGTGTGGSGNTIYF
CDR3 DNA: TGTGCCAGCAGTGGAACCGGGACAGGGGGCTCAGGAAACACCATATATTTT

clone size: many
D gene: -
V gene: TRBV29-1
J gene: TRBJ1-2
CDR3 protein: CSASTGMRAGGYTF
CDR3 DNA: TGCAGCGCTTCTACAGGTATGCGCGCTGGAGGCTACACCTTC

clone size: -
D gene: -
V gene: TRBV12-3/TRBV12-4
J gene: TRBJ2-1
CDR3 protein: CASSSGGGALNEQFF
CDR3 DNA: TGTGCCAGCAGTTCGGGCGGGGGCGCGCTCAATGAGCAGTTCTTC

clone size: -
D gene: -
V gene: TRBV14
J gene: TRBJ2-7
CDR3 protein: CASSQDSRGYGEQYF
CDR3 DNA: TGTGCCAGCAGCCAAGATAGCAGGGGATACGGGGAGCAGTACTTC

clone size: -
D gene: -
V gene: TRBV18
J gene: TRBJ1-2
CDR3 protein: CASSPGTFPGYGYTF
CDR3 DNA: TGTGCCAGCTCACCAGGGACATTCCCTGGGTATGGCTACACCTTC

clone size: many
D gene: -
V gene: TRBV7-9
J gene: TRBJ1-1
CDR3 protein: CASSSSVGTEAFF
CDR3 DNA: TGTGCCAGCAGCTCGTCAGTGGGCACTGAAGCTTTCTTT

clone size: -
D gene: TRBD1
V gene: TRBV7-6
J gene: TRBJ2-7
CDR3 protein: CASSLDDRDEQYF
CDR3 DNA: TGTGCCAGCAGCCTAGACGACAGGGACGAGCAGTACTTC

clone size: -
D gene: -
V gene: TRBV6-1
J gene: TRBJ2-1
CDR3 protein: CASSDDPGNGNEQFF
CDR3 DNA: TGTGCCAGCAGTGATGATCCCGGTAATGGCAATGAGCAGTTCTTC

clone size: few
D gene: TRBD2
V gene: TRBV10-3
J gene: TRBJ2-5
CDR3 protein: CAISPGGPETQYF
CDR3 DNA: TGTGCCATCAGCCCGGGGGGGCCGGAGACCCAGTACTTC

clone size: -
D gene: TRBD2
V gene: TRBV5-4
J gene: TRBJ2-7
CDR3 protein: CASSSRDYVYEQYF
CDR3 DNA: TGTGCCAGCAGCTCCCGGGACTACGTCTACGAGCAGTACTTC

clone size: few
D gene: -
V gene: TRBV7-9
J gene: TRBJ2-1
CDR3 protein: CASSVRGYNEQFF
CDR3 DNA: TGTGCCAGCAGCGTGAGAGGTTACAATGAGCAGTTCTTC